The 8 T cell receptor beta chains below come from one sample, sequenced in a study of cytomegalovirus exposure and HLA in healthy donors. The repertoire was sequenced with immunoSEQ multiplex PCR; TCRdb's copy has only in-frame clones and lacks some. The sample holds about 400,000 clones, roughly 89% seen once. The sequenced sample was PBMCs. These receptors were obtained from a woman aged 18 to 35 in good health and CMV-seronegative.

This sequence joins TRBV10-3 and TRBJ2-1; a weak D match, TRBD2 (6 bases). Between the trimmed V and J ends, which lost 2 bases and 6 bases, there was a span of 14 bases. Germline-derived CDR1 and CDR2 are ENHRY and SYGVKD. This CDR3 comprises 15 residues. The CDR3 is CAISERGGAFNEQFF. As DNA, the CDR3 is TGTGCCATCAGTGAGCGGGGCGGGGCGTTCAATGAGCAGTTCTTC.

As DNA, the CDR3 is TGTGCCAGCAGTTCTGATTCTGACAGACCCGCTGGCTACACCTTC. Translated: CASSSDSDRPAGYTF. The V call is TRBV28, the J call TRBJ1-2; weak D call: TRBD1 (5 bases). V lost 4 bases to trimming and J lost 7 bases, with 19 bases between them. CDR1 and CDR2 (germline): MDHEN, SYDVKM. This CDR3 spans 15 amino acids.

The J gene is TRBJ2-7, the V gene TRBV18; D possibly corresponds to TRBD1 (5 bases). Trimming cost V 6 bases and J 6 bases, with 15 bases left between them. The CDR3 is 13 amino acids. CDR1 is KGHSH and CDR2 is LQKENI in the germline V gene. The CDR3: CASSPDKGREQYF. CDR3 coding DNA: TGTGCCAGCTCCCCTGACAAGGGGCGCGAGCAGTACTTC.

The V call is TRBV6-1, the J call TRBJ1-1, with 7 bases aligning to TRBD1. The CDR3 sequence is 14 residues long. Per germline, CDR1 MNHNS and CDR2 SASEGT. The V and J ends lost 7 bases and 0 bases, in that order; junction bases with no gene match: 5. CDR3 in amino acids: CASNSDRLNTEAFF. CDR3 coding DNA: TGTGCCAGCAATTCGGACAGGTTGAACACTGAAGCTTTCTTT.

CDR3: CASSRPGQGSGNYGYTF. CDR3 nucleotide sequence: TGTGCCAGCAGTAGACCGGGACAGGGGAGTGGGAACTATGGCTACACCTTC. The rearrangement joins TRBV21-1 to TRBJ1-2; TRBD1, the table's D call, lacks a check against the DNA. TRBV21-1 has pseudogene status. The CDR3 covers 17 residues.

This clone was recorded a few times. The chain's CDR3 is CASSLPLMRTEAFF. The CDR3 DNA is TGTGCCAGCAGCTTACCTTTGATGAGAACTGAAGCTTTCTTT. The V and J genes are TRBV11-2 and TRBJ1-1; D is ambiguous. Per the germline V gene, CDR1 is SGHAT and CDR2 is FQNNGV. The CDR3 sequence is 14 residues long. The V gene lost 2 bases and the J gene lost 5 bases, with 12 bases spanning the gap. The whole variable domain, filled in from reference TRBV11-2 and TRBJ1-1, reads EAGVAQSPRYKIIEKRQSVAFWCNPISGHATLYWYQQILGQGPKLLIQFQNNGVVDDSQLPKDRFSAERLKGVDSTLKIQPAKLEDSAVYLCASSLPLMRTEAFFGQGTRLTVV.

V and J are TRBV10-3 and TRBJ1-2; D uncertain. CDR1 and CDR2 (germline): ENHRY, SYGVKD. The CDR3 has 13 amino acids. V was trimmed by 4 bases and J by 7 bases, leaving 13 bases between them. CDR3: CAISALSTRGYTF. As DNA, the CDR3 is TGTGCCATCAGTGCCCTCTCGACTCGTGGCTACACCTTC.

J is TRBJ2-1 and V is TRBV7-6; TRBD1 is a possible D gene (6 bases). V lost 4 bases, J lost 4 bases, and 14 bases lay in between. Germline CDR1 and CDR2: SGHVS and FNYEAQ. CDR3 length: 15 residues. In DNA, the CDR3 is TGTGCCAGCAGCTACAGGGTCGGAGAATACAATGAGCAGTTCTTC. Its protein is CASSYRVGEYNEQFF.